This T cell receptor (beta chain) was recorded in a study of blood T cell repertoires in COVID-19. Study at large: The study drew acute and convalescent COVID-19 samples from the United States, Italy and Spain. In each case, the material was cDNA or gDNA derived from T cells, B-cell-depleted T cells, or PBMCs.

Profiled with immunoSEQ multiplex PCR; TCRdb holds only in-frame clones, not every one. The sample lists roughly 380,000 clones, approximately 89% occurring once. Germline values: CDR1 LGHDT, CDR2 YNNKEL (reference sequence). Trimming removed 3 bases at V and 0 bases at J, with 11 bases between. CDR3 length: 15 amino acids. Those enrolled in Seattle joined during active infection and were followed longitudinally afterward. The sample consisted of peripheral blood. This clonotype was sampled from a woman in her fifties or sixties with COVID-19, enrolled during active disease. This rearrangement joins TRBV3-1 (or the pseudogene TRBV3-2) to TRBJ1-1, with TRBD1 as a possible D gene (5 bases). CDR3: CASSQRRGLNTEAFF. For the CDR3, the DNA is TGTGCCAGCAGCCAGAGGAGGGGTTTGAACACTGAAGCTTTCTTT.